The 30 T cell receptor beta chains below were found in one sample sequenced in a study of T cell responses to AZD1222 COVID-19 vaccine. Only in-frame clones appear in the TCRdb table, and some are missing; sequencing was by immunoSEQ multiplex PCR. The sample lists approximately 100,000 clones; 90% were seen once. The sample here was peripheral blood, taken on day 0 of AZD1222 vaccination. The receptors shown here come from an adult in good health.

CDR3 sequence: CASQLGGTEQYF. The CDR3 nucleotides are TGTGCCAGCCAGCTAGGGGGTACCGAGCAGTACTTC. The V gene is TRBV3-1 (or the pseudogene TRBV3-2), the J gene TRBJ2-7, with D possibly TRBD1 on 6 matching bases. The CDR3 covers 12 residues. V was clipped by 8 bases and J by 6 bases, with 14 bases between them. Germline V gives CDR1 LGHDT, CDR2 YNNKEL (reference sequence).

The CDR3 region has the DNA TGTGCCAGCAGCTTTAGCGGGAGAGGGTACAATGAGCAGTTCTTC. This sequence encodes CASSFSGRGYNEQFF. The chain recombines TRBV27 with TRBJ2-1; TRBD2 aligns across 9 bases. Germline V CDR1 and CDR2: MNHEY, SMNVEV (reference sequence). The CDR3 sequence is 15 residues long. V lost 6 bases, J lost 4 bases, and 7 bases stayed unmatched.

The J gene is TRBJ2-7, the V gene TRBV28; 8 nucleotides agree with TRBD1. Germline trimming cut 6 bases from V and 9 bases from J; bases unmatched to any gene: 13. CDR1 MDHEN and CDR2 SYDVKM come from the germline V gene. This CDR3 contains 14 residues. The CDR3 DNA reads as TGTGCCAGCAGGTTCCTGGGACAGGCTAATCGGCAGTACTTC. Translated: CASRFLGQANRQYF.

This chain connects TRBV10-3 to TRBJ1-3, with D hard to call. The germline V gene has CDR1 ENHRY and CDR2 SYGVKD. V was pared by 2 bases and J by 3 bases, with 14 bases between. The CDR3 totals 16 residues. The DNA for the CDR3 is TGTGCCATCAGTGAGCCGCCCCGGGTCTATGGAAACACCATATATTTT. Translating gives CAISEPPRVYGNTIYF.

The CDR3 nucleotides are TGTGCCAGCAGCGTAGATTCACTAGTCGCCTACAATGAGCAGTTCTTC. Translated, it gives CASSVDSLVAYNEQFF. The chain joins TRBV9 to TRBJ2-1; D is perhaps TRBD2 (5 bases). The CDR3 totals 16 residues. With 0 bases removed from V and 2 bases from J, the gap between germline ends came to 12 bases. Germline CDR1 and CDR2: SGDLS and YYNGEE. The full variable domain, completed using reference TRBV9 and TRBJ2-1, is DSGVTQTPKHLITATGQRVTLRCSPRSGDLSVYWYQQSLDQGLQFLIQYYNGEERAKGNILERFSAQQFPDLHSELNLSSLELGDSALYFCASSVDSLVAYNEQFFGPGTRLTVL.

The chain has TRBV6-6 and TRBJ2-2; 9 bases are shared with TRBD2. The CDR3 consists of 14 residues. Germline V lookup: CDR1 MNHNY, CDR2 SVGAGI (reference sequence). V was clipped by 9 bases and J by 3 bases; unmatched bases: 5. The CDR3 nucleotides read TGTGCCAGTGTGACTAGCGGATACACCGGGGAGCTGTTTTTT. Translated, it gives CASVTSGYTGELFF.

This rearrangement joins TRBV6-5 to TRBJ1-1; weak D call: TRBD1 (5 bases). The CDR3 spans 14 residues. The germline V gene encodes CDR1 MNHEY and CDR2 SVGAGI. The V end lost 4 bases, the J end lost 1 base, and 10 bases lay between the germline ends. CDR3 DNA sequence: TGTGCCAGCAGTTCGCTTCAGGGGAACACTGAAGCTTTCTTT. The encoded protein is CASSSLQGNTEAFF.

This CDR3 reads CASSQNQDRLNYGYTF. The DNA for the CDR3 is TGTGCCAGCAGCCAAAACCAGGACAGGCTTAACTATGGCTACACCTTC. The chain recombines TRBV3-1 (or the pseudogene TRBV3-2) with TRBJ1-2; 7 positions match TRBD1. Germline V CDR1 and CDR2: LGHDT, YNNKEL (reference sequence). The CDR3 sequence is 16 residues long. V lost 2 bases and J lost 1; bases outside the gene matches: 7.

The chain is built from TRBV9 and TRBJ2-1; 7 bases fit TRBD2. The CDR3 runs 16 residues. Germline trimming cut 0 bases from V and 6 bases from J; bases unmatched to any gene: 9. CDR1 SGDLS and CDR2 YYNGEE come from the germline V gene. CDR3 sequence (DNA): TGTGCCAGCAGCGTAGTGGCGGGAGTCTTCCTCAATGAGCAGTTCTTC. Translation gives CASSVVAGVFLNEQFF.

The chain couples TRBV19 to TRBJ2-2; D may be TRBD1 or TRBD2 (5 bases each). CDR1 and CDR2 (germline): LNHDA, SQIVND (reference sequence). V lost 10 bases to trimming and J lost 5 bases, with 14 bases between them. The CDR3 sequence is 13 residues long. CDR3 amino acids: CATKRGATGELFF. CDR3 coding DNA: TGTGCCACCAAAAGAGGGGCTACCGGGGAGCTGTTTTTT.

CDR3 DNA sequence: TGTGCCAGCAGCTTAGTTTCGGGTAACTATGGCTACACCTTC. The encoded protein is CASSLVSGNYGYTF. J is TRBJ1-2 and V is TRBV7-9; D ambiguous. Germline CDR1 and CDR2: SEHNR and FQNEAQ (reference sequence). This CDR3 spans 14 amino acids. Deletions cut 1 base from V and 1 base from J, with 7 bases between.

The chain links TRBV18 to TRBJ2-7; no clear D. CDR1 is KGHSH and CDR2 is LQKENI in the germline V gene. The CDR3 covers 14 residues. The ends were cut back, 3 bases at V and 3 bases at J, with 12 bases in the middle. CDR3 sequence: CASSPVAELYEQYF. In DNA form, the CDR3 reads TGTGCCAGCTCACCGGTGGCAGAACTCTACGAGCAGTACTTC.

The rearrangement joins TRBV2 to TRBJ2-1; 8 nucleotides match TRBD2. The CDR3 is 12 amino acids. CDR1 is SNHLY, CDR2 FYNNEI, per germline. Germline trimming cut 8 bases from V and 9 bases from J; bases unmatched to any gene: 6. CDR3 region: CASRRTSSEQFF. The CDR3 nucleotides are TGTGCCAGCCGTCGGACTAGCTCTGAGCAGTTCTTC. The full variable domain, rest sourced from reference TRBV2 and TRBJ2-1, is EPEVTQTPSHQVTQMGQEVILRCVPISNHLYFYWYRQILGQKVEFLVSFYNNEISEKSEIFDDQFSVERPDGSNFTLKIRSTKLEDSAMYFCASRRTSSEQFFGPGTRLTVL.

This chain links TRBV28 with TRBJ1-2; weak D call: TRBD1 (5 bases). V was clipped by 2 bases and J by 7 bases, with 11 bases between them. Germline lookup yields CDR1 MDHEN and CDR2 SYDVKM. This CDR3 contains 13 residues. The CDR3, as DNA: TGTGCCAGCAGTTTACAGGGTACGGTTGGCTACACCTTC. Translation gives CASSLQGTVGYTF.

The V and J genes are TRBV19 and TRBJ2-1, with D perhaps TRBD1 or TRBD2 (6 bases each). The CDR3 extends over 17 amino acids. The ends were cut back, 1 base at V and 5 bases at J, with 18 bases in the middle. The V gene's germline CDR1 is LNHDA and CDR2 SQIVND (reference sequence). The CDR3, as DNA: TGTGCCAGTAGTATAGGTCGGCCAGGGGCGGGGCACAATGAGCAGTTCTTC. It specifies CASSIGRPGAGHNEQFF.

The chain joins TRBV7-2 to TRBJ2-2; 12 nucleotides line up with TRBD2. V lost 5 bases, J lost 6 bases, and 7 bases stayed unmatched. In germline, CDR1 is SGHTA, CDR2 FQGNSA. The CDR3 has 16 amino acids. As DNA, the CDR3 is TGTGCCAGCAGCACCCGACTAGCGGGAGTAGCCGGGGAGCTGTTTTTT. Protein sequence: CASSTRLAGVAGELFF.

The rearrangement links TRBV5-8 to TRBJ2-1; D is possibly TRBD2 (5 bases). The CDR3 length is 15 residues. Germline V gives CDR1 SGHTS, CDR2 YDEGEE. V dropped 3 bases and J dropped 0 bases, with 10 bases sitting between them. The CDR3 coding sequence is TGTGCCAGCAGCTCGCTTGGGAGCTCCTACAATGAGCAGTTCTTC. Encoded protein: CASSSLGSSYNEQFF.

The CDR3 is CASSLGAGVTDTQYF. The CDR3 nucleotides are TGTGCCAGCAGCTTAGGAGCGGGGGTCACAGATACGCAGTATTTT. The gene calls are TRBV11-3 and TRBJ2-3; 8 bases agree with TRBD2. This CDR3 has 15 residues. The J segment lost 2 bases and the V segment lost 1 base, leaving 2 bases of the junction unmatched. From germline, CDR1 is SGHNT and CDR2 YENEEA.

This chain joins TRBV28 and TRBJ2-1; 10 bases align to TRBD2. CDR1 is MDHEN and CDR2 is SYDVKM in the germline V gene. The ends lost 9 bases at V and 6 bases at J; junction bases unmatched: 5. The CDR3 length is 13 residues. CDR3 amino acids: CASIAGGVNEQFF. The CDR3, as DNA: TGTGCCAGTATAGCGGGAGGAGTCAATGAGCAGTTCTTC. The full variable domain, completed using reference TRBV28 and TRBJ2-1, is DVKVTQSSRYLVKRTGEKVFLECVQDMDHENMFWYRQDPGLGLRLIYFSYDVKMKEKGDIPEGYSVSREKKERFSLILESASTNQTSMYLCASIAGGVNEQFFGPGTRLTVL.

This rearrangement joins TRBV30 to TRBJ2-5; no firm D call. The CDR3 is 12 amino acids. V was pared by 4 bases and J by 0 bases, with 6 bases between. Per germline, CDR1 GTSNPN and CDR2 SVGIG (reference sequence). In DNA form, the CDR3 reads TGTGCCTGGAATGTCAACCAAGAGACCCAGTACTTC. Amino acid sequence: CAWNVNQETQYF.

The rearrangement joins TRBV6-1 to TRBJ2-1; maybe TRBD2 (5 bases). V was clipped by 4 bases and J by 0 bases, with 13 bases between them. The CDR3 runs 16 residues. Germline lookup yields CDR1 MNHNS and CDR2 SASEGT. The CDR3 bases are TGTGCCAGCAGTGCAACGGACTGGAGCTCCTACAATGAGCAGTTCTTC. Encoded protein: CASSATDWSSYNEQFF.

The gene calls are TRBV28 and TRBJ1-2; a weak D match, TRBD1 (5 bases). This CDR3 spans 14 amino acids. CDR1 is MDHEN, CDR2 SYDVKM, per germline. Trimming pared 5 bases from V and 5 bases from J, leaving 15 bases between. The CDR3 DNA reads TGTGCCAGCAGTCCCGGATGGGGGGGGTATGGCTACACCTTC. It translates to CASSPGWGGYGYTF.

V is TRBV19 and J is TRBJ1-2, with a weak D call TRBD1 (5 bases). The germline V gene has CDR1 LNHDA and CDR2 SQIVND (reference sequence). This CDR3 comprises 12 residues. V lost 5 bases and J 8 bases, leaving 12 bases between the germline ends. The CDR3 loop is CASSPPWGGYTF. The CDR3 region has the DNA TGTGCCAGTAGTCCTCCCTGGGGGGGCTACACCTTC.

This chain joins TRBV5-8 and TRBJ1-5, with D unresolved. The germline V gene encodes CDR1 SGHTS and CDR2 YDEGEE. The CDR3 has 15 residues. Trimming removed 2 bases from V and 0 bases from J, with 9 bases in between. CDR3 in DNA: TGTGCCAGCAGCTTACAAGGTCATAGCAATCAGCCCCAGCATTTT. It specifies CASSLQGHSNQPQHF.

This clone occurred once. This sequence joins TRBV10-3 and TRBJ1-3; D call uncertain. This CDR3 is 15 amino acids long. Germline V gives CDR1 ENHRY, CDR2 SYGVKD. The V and J ends lost 6 bases and 0 bases respectively, with 12 bases between them. DNA of the CDR3: TGTGCCATCAGGGAAGACGGAGACTCTGGAAACACCATATATTTT. Its translation: CAIREDGDSGNTIYF.

V usage is TRBV24-1 and J usage is TRBJ1-2, with 8 nucleotides matching TRBD1. The CDR3 has 16 amino acids. Germline-derived CDR1 and CDR2 are KGHDR and SFDVKD. The V and J ends lost 3 bases and 6 bases, in that order; junction bases with no gene match: 11. The CDR3 DNA reads TGTGCCACCAGTGATCCCTCTCGCGGACAGGGCGATGGCTACACCTTC. Protein sequence: CATSDPSRGQGDGYTF.

The chain couples TRBV9 to TRBJ2-2; D uncertain. Between the trimmed V and J ends, which lost 4 bases and 8 bases, there was a span of 12 bases. The CDR3 runs 13 residues. CDR1 is SGDLS, CDR2 YYNGEE, per germline. CDR3 coding DNA: TGTGCCAGCAGCCCCATCTCCCTGGGGGAGCTGTTTTTT. Protein sequence: CASSPISLGELFF.

The chain is built from TRBV11-3 and TRBJ2-1, with 13 bases that match TRBD2. The CDR3 totals 15 residues. CDR1 SGHNT and CDR2 YENEEA come from the germline V gene. Losses at the gene ends were 3 bases for V and 9 bases for J; bases not matched to a gene: 5. The CDR3 sequence is CASSFGTSGVGEQFF. The CDR3 DNA follows: TGTGCCAGCAGCTTCGGGACTAGCGGGGTTGGTGAGCAGTTCTTC.

V is TRBV5-1 and J is TRBJ1-4; D remains ambiguous. CDR1 and CDR2 (germline): SGHRS, YFSETQ. The length of the CDR3 is 15 residues. V shed 0 bases and J shed 0 bases, with 6 bases lying between them. As DNA, the CDR3 is TGCGCCAGCAGCTTGGCCCCCTCAACTAATGAAAAACTGTTTTTT. It yields the protein CASSLAPSTNEKLFF. Based on the CDR3 plus reference TRBV5-1 and TRBJ1-4, the full variable domain is KAGVTQTPRYLIKTRGQQVTLSCSPISGHRSVSWYQQTPGQGLQFLFEYFSETQRNKGNFPGRFSGRQFSNSRSEMNVSTLELGDSALYLCASSLAPSTNEKLFFGSGTQLSVL.

The rearrangement joins TRBV24-1 to TRBJ2-2; the D call may be TRBD1 or TRBD2 (6 bases each). CDR1 is KGHDR and CDR2 is SFDVKD in the germline V gene. The CDR3 is 17 amino acids. The V gene lost 3 bases and the J gene lost 7 bases, with 20 bases spanning the gap. CDR3 DNA sequence: TGTGCCACCAGTGATGTCTTAGGGGGGAGCAGTTTCGGGGAGCTGTTTTTT. Protein sequence: CATSDVLGGSSFGELFF.